Shown below are 6 T cell receptor beta chains from a single sample sequenced in a study of blood T cell repertoires in COVID-19. Libraries were prepared by immunoSEQ multiplex PCR; TCRdb keeps only in-frame clonotypes and omits some of them. The table lists 100,000 to 150,000 clones, around 89% of them singletons. The sample taken for sequencing was peripheral blood. The receptors shown here come from a man over 45 with active or convalescent COVID-19.

The chain recombines TRBV6-5 with TRBJ1-4, with 10 bases that match TRBD1. This CDR3 region has 15 residues. The ends lost 5 bases at V and 6 bases at J; junction bases unmatched: 6. Looked up from germline, CDR1 is MNHEY and CDR2 is SVGAGI. CDR3 sequence reads: CASSRPGTGDEKLFF. The CDR3 region has the DNA TGTGCCAGCAGTCGACCCGGGACAGGGGATGAAAAACTGTTTTTT.

The gene calls are TRBV5-6 and TRBJ1-2; 7 bases are shared with TRBD1. The germline gives CDR1 SGHDT, CDR2 YYEEEE. The CDR3 is made up of 14 amino acids. The ends lost 2 bases at V and 7 bases at J; junction bases unmatched: 8. The chain's CDR3 is CASSFRQGFRGYTF. The CDR3 bases are TGTGCCAGCAGCTTCCGACAGGGCTTCCGTGGCTACACCTTC. Based on the CDR3 plus reference TRBV5-6 and TRBJ1-2, the full variable domain is DAGVTQSPTHLIKTRGQQVTLRCSPKSGHDTVSWYQQALGQGPQFIFQYYEEEERQRGNFPDRFSGHQFPNYSSELNVNALLLGDSALYLCASSFRQGFRGYTFGSGTRLTVV.

The chain is built from TRBV5-1 and TRBJ2-1; 9 bases line up with TRBD1. The V and J ends lost 4 bases and 5 bases, in that order; junction bases with no gene match: 4. The germline gives CDR1 SGHRS, CDR2 YFSETQ. This CDR3 is built from 14 residues. CDR3 protein: CASSPWTGDNEQFF. The CDR3 DNA is TGCGCCAGCAGCCCATGGACAGGGGACAATGAGCAGTTCTTC.

The chain links TRBV18 to TRBJ1-2; maybe TRBD1 (5 bases). V lost 6 bases, J lost 13 bases, and 15 bases lay in between. This CDR3 region has 11 residues. CDR1 and CDR2 from the germline V gene are KGHSH and LQKENI. The CDR3 DNA reads TGTGCCAGCTCCCAAGGGACTATGCGCACCTTC. Its protein is CASSQGTMRTF.

The gene calls are TRBV4-1 and TRBJ1-1; D may be TRBD1 (6 bases). CDR1 MGHRA and CDR2 YSYEKL come from the germline V gene. The CDR3 covers 14 residues. Between the trimmed V and J ends, which lost 5 bases and 4 bases, there was a span of 14 bases. In DNA, the CDR3 is TGCGCCAGCAGCTTCCCGGACAGAACCACTGAAGCTTTCTTT. It is translated as CASSFPDRTTEAFF.

V usage is TRBV6-5 and J usage is TRBJ1-2; 10 bases match TRBD1. The germline V gene encodes CDR1 MNHEY and CDR2 SVGAGI. The CDR3 spans 12 residues. V was pared by 6 bases and J by 8 bases, with 3 bases of the junction left unmatched. The CDR3 DNA sequence: TGTGCCAGCAGGGGACAGGGGTCCGGCTACACCTTC. Translated, it gives CASRGQGSGYTF.